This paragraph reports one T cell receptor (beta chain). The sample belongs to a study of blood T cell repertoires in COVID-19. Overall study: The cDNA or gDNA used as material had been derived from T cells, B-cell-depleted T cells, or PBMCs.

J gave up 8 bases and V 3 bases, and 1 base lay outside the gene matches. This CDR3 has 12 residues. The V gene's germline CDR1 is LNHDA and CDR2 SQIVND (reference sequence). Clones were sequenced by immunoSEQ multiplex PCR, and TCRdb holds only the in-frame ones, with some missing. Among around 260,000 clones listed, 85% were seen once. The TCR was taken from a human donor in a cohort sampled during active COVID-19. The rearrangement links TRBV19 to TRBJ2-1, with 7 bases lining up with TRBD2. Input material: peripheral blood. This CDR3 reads CASSITSDEQFF. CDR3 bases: TGTGCCAGTAGTATTACTAGCGATGAGCAGTTCTTC.